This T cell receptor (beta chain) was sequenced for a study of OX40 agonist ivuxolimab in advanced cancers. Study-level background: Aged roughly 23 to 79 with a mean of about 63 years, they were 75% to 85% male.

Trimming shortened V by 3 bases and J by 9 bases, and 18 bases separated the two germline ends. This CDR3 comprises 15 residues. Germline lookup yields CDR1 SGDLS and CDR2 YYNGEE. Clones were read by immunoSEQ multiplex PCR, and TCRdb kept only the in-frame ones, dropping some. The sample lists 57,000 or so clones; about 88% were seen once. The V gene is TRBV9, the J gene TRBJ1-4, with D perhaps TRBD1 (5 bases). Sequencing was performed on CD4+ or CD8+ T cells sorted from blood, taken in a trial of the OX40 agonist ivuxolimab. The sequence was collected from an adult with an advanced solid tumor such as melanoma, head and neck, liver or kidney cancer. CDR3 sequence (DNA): TGTGCCAGCAGCGCCGAGGAGGGGAATATGAAAAAACTGTTTTTT. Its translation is CASSAEEGNMKKLFF.